Shown below are 17 T cell receptor beta chains from a single sample sequenced in a study of blood T cell repertoires in COVID-19 (dated by TCRdb to 2018 to 2021). The library was produced with the immunoSEQ multiplex PCR assay. TCRdb obtained this table from immuneACCESS and retained in-frame rearrangements with V and J assigned. These tables miss some clones; where compared with another copy, unresolved V genes account for less than half of the shortfall, and the remainder is unexplained. The sample yields roughly 190,000 clones; around 82% were counted once. Clones ranked in the top ten supply 2.9% of the sample. The sequenced material came from peripheral blood. These receptors came from a middle-aged man with active or convalescent COVID-19.

The chain has TRBV30 and TRBJ2-7; D is possibly TRBD1 (5 bases). The germline V and J ends were trimmed by 1 base and 6 bases, with 10 bases remaining between them. The CDR3 consists of 12 residues. Looked up from germline, CDR1 is GTSNPN and CDR2 is SVGIG (reference sequence). The CDR3 DNA follows: TGTGCCTGGAGTGAGATAGGGGTCGAGCAGTACTTC. Encoded protein: CAWSEIGVEQYF.

The chain couples TRBV5-1 to TRBJ1-4; possibly TRBD1 for D (6 bases). Between the trimmed V and J ends, which lost 4 bases and 3 bases, there was a span of 13 bases. CDR1 SGHRS and CDR2 YFSETQ come from the germline V gene. The CDR3 loop spans 15 amino acids. CDR3 in amino acids: CASSSNRAANEKLFF. The CDR3 bases are TGCGCCAGCAGCAGCAACAGGGCGGCTAATGAAAAACTGTTTTTT.

The chain combines TRBV7-2 with TRBJ2-3; 15 bases agree with TRBD2. The CDR3 is made up of 16 amino acids. CDR1 is SGHTA and CDR2 is FQGNSA in the germline V gene. After removal of 5 bases from V and 4 bases from J, the junction contained 4 bases not matched to a gene. CDR3 bases: TGTGCCAGCAGCACCGGACTAGCGGGGGGGGCAGATACGCAGTATTTT. Protein product: CASSTGLAGGADTQYF.

This rearrangement joins TRBV30 to TRBJ1-2; no definite D call. Per germline, CDR1 GTSNPN and CDR2 SVGIG (reference sequence). This CDR3 has 13 amino acids. V shed 2 bases and J shed 8 bases, with 15 bases lying between them. The CDR3 DNA reads TGTGCCTGGAGTCCCGGAATAACTATCGGCTACACCTTC. Translating gives CAWSPGITIGYTF.

This clone was picked up a small number of times. This chain uses TRBV27 with TRBJ1-1, with D possibly matching TRBD1 (6 bases). V shed 6 bases and J shed 3 bases, with 11 bases lying between them. Germline CDR1 reads MNHEY; CDR2 reads SMNVEV (reference sequence). The CDR3 is 13 amino acids. The chain's CDR3 is CASRGGGYTEAFF. In DNA form, the CDR3 reads TGTGCCAGCAGGGGAGGGGGGTACACTGAAGCTTTCTTT.

The chain combines TRBV20-1 with TRBJ1-3; 7 bases agree with TRBD1. CDR3 length: 11 residues. CDR1 and CDR2 (germline): DFQATT, SNEGSKA (reference sequence). Trimming at V came to 5 bases and at J to 7 bases, leaving 2 bases not matched to a gene. CDR3 bases: TGCAGTGCTGAGGGGGCGAACACCATATATTTT. Its translation is CSAEGANTIYF.

This rearrangement joins TRBV7-9 to TRBJ2-3; tentative D call: TRBD2 (6 bases). The V end was cut by 3 bases, the J end by 0 bases, with 10 bases between. Germline lookup yields CDR1 SEHNR and CDR2 FQNEAQ (reference sequence). The CDR3 length is 15 residues. In DNA, the CDR3 is TGTGCCAGCAGCTTTAGCGGACATAGCACAGATACGCAGTATTTT. Its protein product is CASSFSGHSTDTQYF.

The J gene is TRBJ1-1, the V gene TRBV9; no clear D gene. Trimming stripped 4 bases from V and 1 base from J, with 14 bases between. Per germline, CDR1 SGDLS and CDR2 YYNGEE. The CDR3 length is 15 residues. CDR3 protein: CASSPRVQANTEAFF. The CDR3 nucleotides read TGTGCCAGCAGCCCGAGAGTGCAGGCGAACACTGAAGCTTTCTTT.

The gene calls are TRBV7-9 and TRBJ1-4, with TRBD1 matching over 7 bases. The CDR3 loop spans 11 amino acids. The J segment lost 13 bases and the V segment lost 1 base, leaving 0 bases of the junction unmatched. CDR1 SEHNR and CDR2 FQNEAQ come from the germline V gene (reference sequence). Written as DNA, the CDR3 is TGTGCCAGCAGCTTAGGACAGGGACTGTTTTTT. This sequence encodes CASSLGQGLFF.

This chain links TRBV2 with TRBJ1-4, with 11 nucleotides matching TRBD1. The germline V gene encodes CDR1 SNHLY and CDR2 FYNNEI. The CDR3 has 14 amino acids. V lost 5 bases, J lost 5 bases, and 1 base stayed unmatched. CDR3 sequence reads: CASSRTGGNEKLFF. The CDR3 DNA sequence: TGTGCCAGCAGTCGGACAGGGGGCAATGAAAAACTGTTTTTT. Filled out from reference TRBV2 and TRBJ1-4, the complete variable domain reads EPEVTQTPSHQVTQMGQEVILRCVPISNHLYFYWYRQILGQKVEFLVSFYNNEISEKSEIFDDQFSVERPDGSNFTLKIRSTKLEDSAMYFCASSRTGGNEKLFFGSGTQLSVL.

V gene TRBV28 combines with J gene TRBJ1-5; TRBD1 agrees at 7 bases. The germline gives CDR1 MDHEN, CDR2 SYDVKM. The CDR3 covers 19 residues. The V gene end was trimmed by 6 bases and the J gene end by 0 bases; junction bases not matched to a gene: 17. CDR3 sequence (DNA): TGTGCCAGCAGCCCGCTAGGGACAGACTCTCCCATTAGCAATCAGCCCCAGCATTTT. As protein: CASSPLGTDSPISNQPQHF. The entire variable domain, with the rest obtained from reference TRBV28 and TRBJ1-5, is as follows: DVKVTQSSRYLVKRTGEKVFLECVQDMDHENMFWYRQDPGLGLRLIYFSYDVKMKEKGDIPEGYSVSREKKERFSLILESASTNQTSMYLCASSPLGTDSPISNQPQHFGDGTRLSIL.

The chain is built from TRBV6-6 and TRBJ1-5; possibly TRBD1 for D (5 bases). The CDR3 is made up of 13 amino acids. V was cut by 6 bases and J by 1 base, with 7 bases left in between. Germline CDR1 reads MNHNY; CDR2 reads SVGAGI (reference sequence). The CDR3 here is CASSRESNQPQHF. As DNA, the CDR3 is TGTGCCAGCAGCAGGGAAAGCAATCAGCCCCAGCATTTT.

The chain is built from TRBV28 and TRBJ1-1, with D possibly matching TRBD1 (5 bases). Trimming cost V 1 base and J 2 bases, with 8 bases left between them. The CDR3 runs to 14 residues. Germline V lookup: CDR1 MDHEN, CDR2 SYDVKM. CDR3 residues: CASSLSGFNTEAFF. CDR3 in DNA: TGTGCCAGCAGTTTATCAGGGTTTAACACTGAAGCTTTCTTT.

The chain links TRBV2 to TRBJ1-4; D unclear. In germline, CDR1 is SNHLY, CDR2 FYNNEI. This CDR3 contains 12 residues. Trimming removed 6 bases from V and 7 bases from J, with 9 bases in between. The CDR3 protein is CASSVTGEKLFF. DNA for the CDR3: TGTGCCAGCAGCGTAACGGGTGAAAAACTGTTTTTT.

V usage is TRBV10-3 and J usage is TRBJ2-2; weak D call: TRBD2 (6 bases). Trimming pared 0 bases from V and 8 bases from J, leaving 19 bases between. There are 17 residues in the CDR3. From germline, CDR1 is ENHRY and CDR2 SYGVKD. CDR3 loop: CAISESPPEASGGELFF. The CDR3 DNA reads as TGTGCCATCAGTGAGTCGCCCCCGGAGGCCAGCGGGGGGGAGCTGTTTTTT.

The genes are TRBV10-3 and TRBJ1-1; TRBD1 agrees at 10 bases. The CDR3 has 16 residues. The ends lost 0 bases at V and 11 bases at J; junction bases unmatched: 12. Per the germline V gene, CDR1 is ENHRY and CDR2 is SYGVKD. CDR3: CAISESIQDRGGRAFF. The DNA of the CDR3 is TGTGCCATCAGTGAGTCAATACAGGACAGGGGGGGCCGCGCTTTCTTT.

The chain joins TRBV2 to TRBJ2-2; 9 bases align to TRBD2. Trimming removed 6 bases from V and 3 bases from J; junction bases left unmatched: 11. Germline V gene sequence: CDR1 SNHLY, CDR2 FYNNEI. CDR3 size: 17 residues. The CDR3 spells CASRGSPSSGDTGELFF. The CDR3 DNA reads TGTGCCAGCAGAGGATCGCCCTCTAGCGGGGACACCGGGGAGCTGTTTTTT. The full variable domain, rest sourced from reference TRBV2 and TRBJ2-2, is EPEVTQTPSHQVTQMGQEVILRCVPISNHLYFYWYRQILGQKVEFLVSFYNNEISEKSEIFDDQFSVERPDGSNFTLKIRSTKLEDSAMYFCASRGSPSSGDTGELFFGEGSRLTVL.